Listed below are T cell receptor beta chains from one sample, sequenced in a study of identical twins. TCRdb fed the 5' RACE reads into MiXCR, producing one record per CDR3 protein. The data contain 460,000 or so distinct CDR3 sequences, more than 13% of them singletons. The data were also submitted as part of a second study, on yellow fever vaccine responses in identical twins.

The sequencing sample was made of CD4+ T cells sorted from blood. The receptors shown here come from a woman aged 18 to 35 in good health. Each CDR3 is given with its conserved first and last residue. The order of the fields is V gene, D gene, CDR3 protein. A D gene is named only where the DNA matches it firmly.

v_call: TRBV9
d_call: TRBD1
cdr3_aa: CASSVGRQGHNEQFF

v_call: TRBV19
d_call: -
cdr3_aa: CASRGAANTGELFF

v_call: TRBV7-9
d_call: -
cdr3_aa: CASSLATGNEKLFF

v_call: TRBV4-3
d_call: -
cdr3_aa: CASSQASHGTGELFF

v_call: TRBV7-9
d_call: -
cdr3_aa: CATRRGGDEQYF

v_call: TRBV20-1
d_call: TRBD1
cdr3_aa: CSAPGQGENIQYF

v_call: TRBV10-1
d_call: -
cdr3_aa: CASRPGRSAGELFF

v_call: TRBV7-6
d_call: -
cdr3_aa: CASSLGSQGFEVQYEQYF

v_call: TRBV28
d_call: -
cdr3_aa: CASSRVGAGELFF

v_call: TRBV12-3/TRBV12-4
d_call: -
cdr3_aa: CASSPGTASTYNEQFF

v_call: TRBV12-3/TRBV12-4
d_call: TRBD2
cdr3_aa: CASTYSGGTKNIQYF

v_call: TRBV25-1
d_call: -
cdr3_aa: CASSESSMRQETQYF

v_call: TRBV29-1
d_call: -
cdr3_aa: CSVVVGVDEKLFF

v_call: TRBV5-5
d_call: TRBD1
cdr3_aa: CASSSPGTVATGELFF

v_call: TRBV5-1
d_call: TRBD1
cdr3_aa: CASSLEQGASYEQYF

v_call: TRBV5-4
d_call: -
cdr3_aa: CASSPDRAPTYEQYF

v_call: TRBV7-9
d_call: -
cdr3_aa: CASSLGTVGEKLFF

v_call: TRBV12-3/TRBV12-4
d_call: -
cdr3_aa: CASRPPGTRGTEAFF

v_call: TRBV7-2
d_call: -
cdr3_aa: CASSTTGLSSYEQYF

v_call: TRBV3-1
d_call: TRBD1
cdr3_aa: CASSQGTPTQGALFEQYF

v_call: TRBV9
d_call: TRBD2
cdr3_aa: CASSPALAGGLNEQFF

v_call: TRBV11-1
d_call: TRBD2
cdr3_aa: CASSRPGLAGGFADTQYF

v_call: TRBV15
d_call: -
cdr3_aa: CATSRDGKSQETQYF

v_call: TRBV12-3/TRBV12-4
d_call: -
cdr3_aa: CASRFQTGPKYEQYF

v_call: TRBV20-1
d_call: -
cdr3_aa: CSARDGPTQPQHF

v_call: TRBV12-3/TRBV12-4
d_call: TRBD1
cdr3_aa: CASSSVDRGAYNEQFF

v_call: TRBV7-9
d_call: -
cdr3_aa: CASSLGGETEAFF

v_call: TRBV10-1
d_call: TRBD2
cdr3_aa: CASSAGLAGERGETQYF

v_call: TRBV5-1
d_call: TRBD1
cdr3_aa: CASSSRQGEYNEQFF